The source of this T cell receptor beta chain is a study of early T cells in non-severe SARS-CoV-2 infection. A single record per CDR3 protein comes from TCRdb applying MiXCR to the 5' RACE reads. The table records some 64,000 distinct CDR3 sequences, about 13% of them present only once. This CDR3 has 19 residues. Trimming shortened V by 3 bases and J by 2 bases, and 23 bases separated the two germline ends. Germline V CDR1 and CDR2: KGHDR, SFDVKD. This clonotype was counted many times. The source is an adult who was a healthcare worker with PCR-confirmed SARS-CoV-2 infection or an uninfected control (not recorded which). Sequenced material: whole blood. The chain uses TRBV24-1 and TRBJ2-3, with D possibly matching TRBD2 (5 bases). The CDR3: CATSDPRELPKRTTDTQYF. The CDR3 DNA is TGTGCCACCAGTGATCCCCGCGAACTCCCAAAGCGGACCACAGATACGCAGTATTTT.